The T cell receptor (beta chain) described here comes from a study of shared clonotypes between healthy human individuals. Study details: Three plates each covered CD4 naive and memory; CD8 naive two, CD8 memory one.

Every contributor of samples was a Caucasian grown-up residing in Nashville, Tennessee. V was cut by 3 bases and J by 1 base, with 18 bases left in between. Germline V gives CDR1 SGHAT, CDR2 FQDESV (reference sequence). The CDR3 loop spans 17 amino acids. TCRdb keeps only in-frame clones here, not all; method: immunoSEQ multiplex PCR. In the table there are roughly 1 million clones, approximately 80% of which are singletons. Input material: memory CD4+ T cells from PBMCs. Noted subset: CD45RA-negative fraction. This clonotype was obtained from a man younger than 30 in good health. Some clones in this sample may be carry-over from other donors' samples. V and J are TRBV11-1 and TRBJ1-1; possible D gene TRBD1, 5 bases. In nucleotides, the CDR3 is TGTGCCAGCAGCTTCCCGCATGGGGCAGAACGGAACACTGAAGCTTTCTTT. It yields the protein CASSFPHGAERNTEAFF.